Below, 17 T cell receptor beta chains from the same sample are listed, as sequenced in a study of T cells in Graves' hyperthyroidism and ophthalmopathy. There were TCR beta CDR3 regions amplified from RNA transcripts. TCR CDR3 regions were first amplified by RT-PCR with HTBI primers. Using its own MiXCR run on the multiplex PCR reads, TCRdb lists one record per CDR3 protein. Of approximately 370,000 distinct CDR3 sequences in the sample, about 15% were seen once. What was sequenced was blood. These TCRs come from a young woman with Graves' hyperthyroidism that later progressed to Graves' ophthalmopathy.

The sample holds a few counts of this clonotype. This sequence joins TRBV19 and TRBJ2-7; possibly TRBD2 for D (5 bases). The germline V and J ends were trimmed by 3 bases and 6 bases, with 12 bases remaining between them. CDR1 and CDR2 (germline): LNHDA, SQIVND (reference sequence). The CDR3 length is 13 residues. DNA for the CDR3: TGTGCCAGTAGTATTGTGGGAGTGGGCGAGCAGTACTTC. Translation: CASSIVGVGEQYF.

This clonotype was seen repeatedly, ten times or more. The rearrangement uses TRBV7-8 and TRBJ2-3, with unresolved D. The V end was cut by 0 bases, the J end by 0 bases, with 10 bases between. CDR3 length: 16 residues. CDR1 is SGHVS, CDR2 FQNEAQ, per germline. The CDR3 bases are TGTGCCAGCAGCTTAGCGAGGATCTCTAGCACAGATACGCAGTATTTT. Amino acid sequence: CASSLARISSTDTQYF.

This clonotype was detected ten times or more. The chain combines TRBV2 with TRBJ1-2, with TRBD1 identical over 10 bases. The V gene's germline CDR1 is SNHLY and CDR2 FYNNEI. The CDR3 has 18 amino acids. The junction had 15 bases not matched to a gene; V was cut back by 4 bases and J by 4 bases. The CDR3 loop reads CASSGTGTGVILSYGYTF. The CDR3 nucleotides are TGTGCCAGCAGTGGTACCGGGACAGGGGTAATTTTGAGCTATGGCTACACCTTC.

Written as DNA, the CDR3 is TGTGCCAGCAGATACATTGACAACGTCGAGACCCAGTACTTC. Encoded protein: CASRYIDNVETQYF. This chain uses TRBV6-5 with TRBJ2-5; no reliable D call. CDR3 size: 14 residues. The germline V gene encodes CDR1 MNHEY and CDR2 SVGAGI. The ends were cut back, 6 bases at V and 5 bases at J, with 16 bases in the middle.

CDR3 sequence: CASSFWGAGYEQYF. For the CDR3, the DNA is TGTGCCAGCAGCTTTTGGGGGGCCGGCTACGAGCAGTACTTC. V gene TRBV11-2 combines with J gene TRBJ2-7; D may match TRBD1 or TRBD2 (6 bases each). Germline CDR1 and CDR2: SGHAT and FQNNGV. CDR3 size: 14 residues. V was pared by 3 bases and J by 3 bases, with 12 bases between.

V gene TRBV20-1 combines with J gene TRBJ2-2; D possibly corresponds to TRBD1 (6 bases). V gave up 0 bases and J gave up 6 bases, with 14 bases separating them. From germline, CDR1 is DFQATT and CDR2 SNEGSKA (reference sequence). This CDR3 spans 15 amino acids. CDR3 loop: CSARDDRRRAGELFF. CDR3 in DNA: TGCAGTGCTAGAGACGACAGGAGGCGGGCCGGGGAGCTGTTTTTT.

This clonotype was recorded many times. The chain uses TRBV5-6 and TRBJ1-1; maybe TRBD1 (6 bases). The CDR3 extends over 16 amino acids. Per the germline V gene, CDR1 is SGHDT and CDR2 is YYEEEE. With 4 bases removed from V and 4 bases from J, the gap between germline ends came to 20 bases. CDR3 nucleotide sequence: TGTGCCAGCAGCAGTAACAGGGTGGTGCTGACCACTGAAGCTTTCTTT. Protein: CASSSNRVVLTTEAFF.

Details on this clonotype: A single base separates this from a much larger clone, so it may be a read error. The V call is TRBV10-3, the J call TRBJ2-7, with D tentatively TRBD1 (6 bases). This CDR3 is 14 amino acids long. Germline lookup yields CDR1 ENHRY and CDR2 SYGVKD. CDR3 residues: CAISVQGSVDERYF. The DNA for the CDR3 is TGTGCCATCAGTGTCCAGGGGTCGGTCGACGAGCGGTACTTC.

V is TRBV5-1 and J is TRBJ1-2; weak D call: TRBD1 (6 bases). Germline V gives CDR1 SGHRS, CDR2 YFSETQ. Trimming cost V 0 bases and J 5 bases, with 8 bases left between them. This CDR3 is built from 13 residues. CDR3 sequence: CASSLETGYGYTF. The CDR3 DNA follows: TGCGCCAGCAGCTTGGAGACAGGATATGGCTACACCTTC.

This clonotype was seen many times. This chain links TRBV5-1 with TRBJ2-3; D is unresolved. V gave up 4 bases and J gave up 1 base, with 10 bases separating them. Germline CDR1 is SGHRS and CDR2 is YFSETQ. The CDR3 has 14 residues. In DNA, the CDR3 is TGCGCCAGCAGCCGAACGTACGGCACAGATACGCAGTATTTT. Translation gives CASSRTYGTDTQYF.

This clonotype came up many times. This rearrangement joins TRBV20-1 to TRBJ2-7; D gene ambiguous. V lost 0 bases and J 0 bases, leaving 6 bases between the germline ends. Germline assignment: CDR1 DFQATT and CDR2 SNEGSKA (reference sequence). This CDR3 is 13 amino acids long. CDR3 residues: CSARDLDSYEQYF. The CDR3, as DNA: TGCAGTGCTAGAGATCTCGACTCCTACGAGCAGTACTTC.

The chain links TRBV30 to TRBJ2-5; D not resolved. Germline V gene data show CDR1 as GTSNPN and CDR2 as SVGIG (reference sequence). The ends were cut back, 1 base at V and 1 base at J, with 10 bases in the middle. The CDR3 is 14 residues long. CDR3 coding DNA: TGTGCCTGGAGTGCCCCGCCAGTCCAAGAGACCCAGTACTTC. Translated, it gives CAWSAPPVQETQYF.

Only one count was recorded for this clonotype. The genes are TRBV12-3 or TRBV12-4 and TRBJ1-2; unclear D gene. Trimming cost V 3 bases and J 4 bases, with 12 bases left between them. CDR3 size: 14 residues. The CDR3 reads CASSLFLMGYGYTF. CDR3 in DNA: TGTGCCAGCAGTTTGTTCTTGATGGGCTATGGCTACACCTTC.

In the case of this clonotype: A read error may account for a junction end that differs from germline. The chain has TRBV19 and TRBJ2-2, with a possible D match to TRBD2 (6 bases). Germline CDR1 is LNHDA and CDR2 is SQIVND (reference sequence). CDR3 size: 14 residues. Here the CDR3 DNA reads TGTGCCAGTAGTAATAAATCCTACACCGGGGGGCTGTTTTTT. This translates into CASSNKSYTGGLFF. Full variable domain (rest looked up from reference TRBV19 and TRBJ2-2): DGGITQSPKYLFRKEGQNVTLSCEQNLNHDAMYWYRQDPGQGLRLIYYSQIVNDFQKGDIAEGYSVSREKKESFPLTVTSAQKNPTAFYLCASSNKSYTGGLFFGEGSRLTVL.

The chain has TRBV18 and TRBJ2-5; perhaps TRBD2 as D (7 bases). Trimming left V 1 base short and J 2 bases short, with 8 bases between. The CDR3 is made up of 14 amino acids. Germline assignment: CDR1 KGHSH and CDR2 LQKENI. The CDR3 sequence: CASSPQGGQETQYF. CDR3 bases: TGTGCCAGCTCACCACAGGGGGGGCAAGAGACCCAGTACTTC.

This clonotype occurred many times. V and J are TRBV12-3 or TRBV12-4 and TRBJ2-1, with TRBD2 identical over 11 bases. The CDR3 is 16 residues long. V lost 2 bases to trimming and J lost 1 base; unmatched junction nucleotides: 1. The DNA for the CDR3 is TGTGCCAGCAGTTTATTAGCGGGAGGGTCCTACAATGAGCAGTTCTTC. This translates into CASSLLAGGSYNEQFF.

This clonotype appeared many times. The chain uses TRBV4-1 and TRBJ1-6; D is possibly TRBD1 (6 bases). The CDR3 length is 16 residues. The germline V and J ends were trimmed by 3 bases and 5 bases, with 14 bases remaining between them. Germline loops: CDR1 MGHRA, CDR2 YSYEKL. The CDR3: CASSHLDSLNNSPLHF. CDR3 nucleotide sequence: TGCGCCAGCAGCCATTTGGACAGCCTAAATAATTCACCCCTCCACTTT.